The clone carrying this T cell receptor beta chain has only a few counts. The antigen is unknown. The sample belongs to a study of cytomegalovirus exposure and HLA in healthy donors. Study-level results: TCR beta V segments were, for the most part, productive about 87% or about 30% of the time in an earlier analysis. Excluded: some indistinguishable V segments such as TRBV6-2 and TRBV6-3.

V lost 4 bases and J 1 base, leaving 7 bases between the germline ends. Germline V gene data show CDR1 as KGHSH and CDR2 as LQKENI. The CDR3 sequence is 13 residues long. PCR was performed using 60 Vbeta and 13 Jbeta primers. The table came from immunoSEQ multiplex PCR; TCRdb's copy has only in-frame clones and leaves some out. The sample consists of around 150,000 clones, around 79% of them appearing once. The rearrangement joins TRBV18 to TRBJ1-1; D perhaps matches TRBD1 (5 bases). The sequence came from a man aged 40-55 years in good health and CMV-seropositive. Sequencing used PBMCs. As DNA, the CDR3 is TGTGCCAGCTCACTGGACAAGAACACTGAAGCTTTCTTT. Protein: CASSLDKNTEAFF.